The present T cell receptor (beta chain) was sequenced within a study of CXCR3-negative and CXCR3-positive naive CD8 T cells. Libraries of TRB cDNA were made by 5' RACE and carried UMIs. With the 5' RACE reads reprocessed, TCRdb shows one record per CDR3 protein and no DNA. Here the sample table reports about 98,000 distinct CDR3 sequences. About this clonotype itself: Its matching antigen is unknown.

Findings and caveats of the study: Naive CXCR3-negative cells resembled naive CXCR3-positive cells in TRBV-TRBJ usage; memory cells differed. More hydrophobic TRB CDR3s were found in CXCR3-positive naive cells than in CXCR3-negative naive cells.

The V gene's germline CDR1 is SGDLS and CDR2 YYNGEE. CDR3 length: 14 amino acids. The TCR was taken from a human donor in good health. Some clones in this sample may be carry-over from other donors' samples. Material: naive CXCR3+ CD8+ T cells from blood. Subset described: CD45RO-CCR7+CD27+CD95- naive CD8+ T cells expressing CXCR3 (TNR3+). The V call is TRBV9, the J call TRBJ2-1. This chain's CDR3 is CASSDAVTYNEQFF.